The clone carrying this T cell receptor beta chain was found once. The antigen remains unidentified. In germline, CDR1 is MDHEN, CDR2 SYDVKM. Trimming stripped 6 bases from V and 0 bases from J, with 15 bases between. The CDR3 length is 16 residues. Some clones are missing from TCRdb's copy, which holds only in-frame ones; the method was immunoSEQ multiplex PCR. The sample has fewer than 200,000 clones; about 89% are singletons. This record belongs to a study of T cell responses to AZD1222 COVID-19 vaccine. Study-level information: It was second doses at about 4 or about 12 weeks that were pooled.

The study, taken as a whole, reports: The study found vaccine-associated CD4 TCRs spanning spike, dominant at 160-218 and 743-854. The study sampled repertoires only after the peak T cell response. Vaccination with two AZD1222 doses was followed by a rise in Spike-specific TCR breadth and depth.

The receptor's source is an adult in good health. Sequencing used peripheral blood, obtained on day 0 of AZD1222 vaccination. The chain recombines TRBV28 with TRBJ1-3; D remains ambiguous. CDR3 protein: CASSLLSQVSGNTIYF. The CDR3 DNA follows: TGTGCCAGCAGCCTTCTTTCCCAGGTCTCTGGAAACACCATATATTTT.